What follows is one T cell receptor (beta chain) and its context. Its antigen is still unknown. Measured with immunoSEQ multiplex PCR; TCRdb has only the in-frame clones, and not every one. The data contain roughly 80,000 clones, 65% to 90% of them seen just once; the ten biggest clones take up less than 0.8%. The sample comes from a study of OX40 agonist ivuxolimab in advanced cancers. Study findings and constraints: Among T cells, CD8+ cells averaged more expanded clones than CD4+ cells.

Blood draws occurred at baseline, cycle 4 day 1, and cycle 7 day 1. V lost 1 base, J lost 4 bases, and 9 bases lay in between. CDR1 and CDR2 (germline): SGHTA, FQGTGA. The CDR3 length is 14 residues. The rearrangement uses TRBV7-3 and TRBJ2-3; tentatively, D is TRBD2 (5 bases). The input for sequencing was CD4+ or CD8+ T cells sorted from blood, taken in a trial of the OX40 agonist ivuxolimab. This receptor was identified in an adult with an advanced solid tumor such as melanoma, head and neck, liver or kidney cancer. CDR3 bases: TGTGCCAGCAGCTTAAACGGGGTCCCAGATACGCAGTATTTT. Translation gives CASSLNGVPDTQYF.